Included here is one T cell receptor (beta chain) sequence, with context. What it recognizes is unknown. From the 5' RACE reads, TCRdb called clonotypes with MiXCR, one entry per CDR3 protein. Here the sample spans 100,000 to 110,000 distinct CDR3 sequences, around 4.8% being singletons. Time point specified: sample taken at primary tumor resection. The CDR3 has 14 residues. V lost 4 bases and J lost 0, with 10 bases in between. CDR1 is DFQATT and CDR2 is SNEGSKA in the germline V gene (reference sequence). These data are taken from a study of spatial heterogeneity in lung cancer. Notes on the study in general: Higher tumor mutation counts went along with higher counts of expanded intratumoral alpha and beta TCRs.

This TCR came from a male donor with early-stage non-small cell lung cancer. J is TRBJ2-1 and V is TRBV20-1; unclear D gene. Sequenced here: lung tumor tissue, sampled at surgery. Here the CDR3 DNA reads TGCAGTGCTACCACCCCTGGCTCCTACAATGAGCAGTTCTTC. Residues: CSATTPGSYNEQFF.